The T cell receptor (beta chain) under discussion was sequenced for a study of human T cells and chemical hapten exposure. V lost 6 bases and J lost 5; bases outside the gene matches: 6. Germline CDR1 KGHSY, CDR2 FQNENV. The CDR3 has 13 residues. This clonotype was seen at least ten times. The time point is: pre-sensitization, week 0. Indicated treatment: therapeutic diphenylcyclopropenone sensitization with weekly scalp DPC. From the RACE reads, TCRdb called clonotypes with MiXCR, one entry per CDR3 protein. The sample carries approximately 400,000 distinct CDR3 sequences, 5.1% recorded once. The sequencing here drew on whole blood, taken in connection with sensitization to the hapten diphenylcyclopropenone (DPC). The sequence derives from a woman in her 50s with alopecia areata. Some clones in this sample may be carry-over from other donors' samples. V gene TRBV16 combines with J gene TRBJ2-5, with 7 bases matching TRBD1. The CDR3, as DNA: TGTGCCAGCAGACGAAACAGGGGTGAGACCCAGTACTTC. Amino acids: CASRRNRGETQYF.